The 19 T cell receptor beta chains below were found in one sample sequenced in a study of cytotoxic CD8 clonotypes in ibrutinib-treated CLL. Sequenced by immunoSEQ multiplex PCR; TCRdb stores in-frame clones only, minus some. The sample yields a few hundred thousand clones, under 70% seen once. The input for sequencing was PBMCs, taken after 36 months of ibrutinib treatment. Receptor source: a human donor with chronic lymphocytic leukemia.

CDR3 loop: CASSTLSGPAYNEQFF. For the CDR3, the DNA is TGTGCCAGCAGTACCCTTAGCGGGCCCGCCTACAATGAGCAGTTCTTC. The J gene is TRBJ2-1, the V gene TRBV27, with TRBD2 matching 7 bases. V trimming: 5 bases; J trimming: 2 bases; junction bases outside the gene matches: 9. CDR1 and CDR2 from the germline V gene are MNHEY and SMNVEV (reference sequence). This CDR3 is built from 16 residues.

The chain joins TRBV11-3 to TRBJ2-7; 14 bases are shared with TRBD2. Germline V gene lookup returns CDR1 SGHNT and CDR2 YENEEA. J lost 6 bases, V lost 4 bases, and 5 bases had no gene match. CDR3 length: 15 amino acids. CDR3 region: CASSSSGTSGGEQYF. As DNA, the CDR3 is TGTGCCAGCAGCTCCTCAGGGACTAGCGGGGGCGAGCAGTACTTC.

CDR3 protein: CASSKEEKGWLAGGRTDTQYF. The DNA for the CDR3 is TGTGCCAGCAGCAAAGAGGAGAAAGGGTGGCTAGCGGGAGGTCGCACAGATACGCAGTATTTT. The V call is TRBV21-1, the J call TRBJ2-3; TRBD2, the table's D call, lacks a check against the DNA. TRBV21-1 is assigned pseudogene status. This CDR3 spans 21 amino acids.

This clone was counted between two and nine times. The V call is TRBV5-6, the J call TRBJ1-2; TRBD1 matches 7 bases. The trim removed 4 bases at V and 0 bases at J, leaving 6 bases unmatched. Germline CDR1 reads SGHDT; CDR2 reads YYEEEE. This CDR3 region has 15 residues. The CDR3 nucleotides read TGTGCCAGCAGCCCCGACAGGGCGGCTAACTATGGCTACACCTTC. Amino acid sequence: CASSPDRAANYGYTF.

This chain links TRBV4-3 with TRBJ1-5, with 7 bases matching TRBD1. The CDR3 consists of 15 residues. CDR1 and CDR2 (germline): LGHNA, YSLEER. V lost 1 base, J lost 3 bases, and 3 bases stayed unmatched. CDR3 residues: CASSQGTGYNQPQHF. CDR3 DNA sequence: TGCGCCAGCAGCCAAGGGACAGGTTACAATCAGCCCCAGCATTTT.

V is TRBV19 and J is TRBJ1-4; D is uncertain. This CDR3 comprises 16 residues. CDR1 and CDR2 from the germline V gene are LNHDA and SQIVND (reference sequence). Trimming pared 5 bases from V and 0 bases from J, leaving 13 bases between. The CDR3 DNA reads TGTGCCAGTAGTGAATTAACAGCAACAACTAATGAAAAACTGTTTTTT. Translated: CASSELTATTNEKLFF.

A single count supports this clone. The chain combines TRBV2 with TRBJ2-5, with D perhaps matching TRBD1 (5 bases). CDR1 is SNHLY and CDR2 is FYNNEI in the germline V gene. The V and J ends lost 5 bases and 8 bases respectively, with 15 bases between them. The CDR3 contains 13 residues. CDR3 amino acids: CASSTTGGATQYF. CDR3 nucleotide sequence: TGTGCCAGCAGTACTACAGGTGGAGCTACCCAGTACTTC.

The CDR3 DNA is TGTGCCAGCAGTTTCATCTTTTTTCACGAGCAGTACTTC. Amino acid sequence: CASSFIFFHEQYF. The chain employs TRBV28 and TRBJ2-7; unclear D gene. The CDR3 is 13 amino acids. V lost 3 bases and J 5 bases, leaving 11 bases between the germline ends. Germline values: CDR1 MDHEN, CDR2 SYDVKM.

The chain carries TRBV4-1 and TRBJ1-2; unclear D gene. Germline lookup yields CDR1 MGHRA and CDR2 YSYEKL. V lost 0 bases and J lost 2, with 22 bases in between. The CDR3 runs 19 residues. CDR3 sequence reads: CASSQDPLGAKKRNYGYTF. For the CDR3, the DNA is TGCGCCAGCAGCCAAGACCCCCTTGGAGCAAAGAAGCGGAACTATGGCTACACCTTC.

V gene TRBV5-8 combines with J gene TRBJ1-5; D unresolved. The CDR3 is made up of 15 amino acids. The germline V gene has CDR1 SGHTS and CDR2 YDEGEE. Trimming shortened V by 0 bases and J by 7 bases, and 14 bases separated the two germline ends. CDR3: CASSLEAGSTQPQHF. CDR3 coding DNA: TGTGCCAGCAGCTTGGAGGCAGGATCTACCCAGCCCCAGCATTTT.

This CDR3 reads CASSLGSRDSYETQYF. The CDR3 DNA follows: TGCGCCAGCAGCTTGGGGTCCCGGGACAGTTATGAGACCCAGTACTTC. The chain joins TRBV5-1 to TRBJ2-5; 7 bases are shared with TRBD1. This CDR3 is 16 amino acids long. V shed 0 bases, J shed 5 bases, and the junction held 10 bases outside the gene matches. From germline, CDR1 is SGHRS and CDR2 YFSETQ.

This chain joins TRBV7-8 and TRBJ2-7; D may be TRBD2 (5 bases). V gave up 2 bases and J gave up 2 bases, with 13 bases separating them. From germline, CDR1 is SGHVS and CDR2 FQNEAQ. The CDR3 totals 15 residues. CDR3 sequence: CASSLTSLMAYEQYF. The CDR3 DNA reads TGTGCCAGCAGCTTAACTAGTTTAATGGCCTACGAGCAGTACTTC.

V and J are TRBV6-8 and TRBJ2-1; D is uncertain. Germline values: CDR1 MNHGY, CDR2 SAAAGT. V lost 5 bases and J 15 bases, leaving 5 bases between the germline ends. This CDR3 has 8 residues. CDR3 amino acids: CASSHTFF. In DNA form, the CDR3 reads TGTGCCAGCAGTCACACGTTCTTC.

CDR3 DNA sequence: TGCGCCAGCAGCTTGGCACCGGTAAATGAGCAGTTCTTC. It encodes CASSLAPVNEQFF. The chain has TRBV5-1 and TRBJ2-1; D unclear. CDR3 length equals 13 residues. Germline CDR1 and CDR2: SGHRS and YFSETQ. Trimming cost V 0 bases and J 7 bases, with 8 bases left between them.

This clone was picked up a small number of times. J is TRBJ2-1 and V is TRBV2; TRBD1 matches at 7 bases. V was clipped by 5 bases and J by 9 bases; unmatched bases: 7. Germline CDR1 and CDR2: SNHLY and FYNNEI. There are 13 residues in the CDR3. CDR3 sequence: CASSFDRDGEQFF. The CDR3 region has the DNA TGTGCCAGCAGTTTTGACAGGGATGGTGAGCAGTTCTTC.

This clone was seen a handful of times. The gene calls are TRBV28 and TRBJ2-7; tentatively, D is TRBD1 or TRBD2 (5 bases each). V was pared by 5 bases and J by 5 bases, with 13 bases between. The germline V gene encodes CDR1 MDHEN and CDR2 SYDVKM. This CDR3 is built from 13 residues. This CDR3 reads CASSLARGHEQYF. The CDR3 DNA is TGTGCCAGCAGTCTCGCGAGGGGCCACGAGCAGTACTTC. The whole variable domain, remainder taken from reference TRBV28 and TRBJ2-7, is DVKVTQSSRYLVKRTGEKVFLECVQDMDHENMFWYRQDPGLGLRLIYFSYDVKMKEKGDIPEGYSVSREKKERFSLILESASTNQTSMYLCASSLARGHEQYFGPGTRLTVT.

The chain is built from TRBV5-4 and TRBJ2-1; 7 bases align to TRBD2. Germline-derived CDR1 and CDR2 are SGHNT and YYREEE (reference sequence). J lost 0 bases, V lost 3 bases, and 6 bases had no gene match. The CDR3 runs to 16 residues. In DNA, the CDR3 is TGTGCCAGCAGCTCCGGACTAGGGAGCTCCTACAATGAGCAGTTCTTC. It specifies CASSSGLGSSYNEQFF.

The DNA of the CDR3 is TGTGCCAGCAGCCCCTCCTGGCGACAGGGGGCGCGGGAGACCCAGTACTTC. Translating it yields CASSPSWRQGARETQYF. V is TRBV11-1 and J is TRBJ2-5, with 10 bases aligning to TRBD1. Germline trimming cut 5 bases from V and 5 bases from J; bases unmatched to any gene: 14. This CDR3 is built from 17 residues. Germline V CDR1 and CDR2: SGHAT, FQDESV (reference sequence).

The rearrangement links TRBV9 to TRBJ2-4, with 8 bases that match TRBD2. The V and J ends lost 3 bases and 8 bases, in that order; junction bases with no gene match: 7. The CDR3 has 14 residues. Germline V CDR1 and CDR2: SGDLS, YYNGEE. The CDR3 region is CASSAGTGGDIQYF. The CDR3 nucleotides are TGTGCCAGCAGCGCGGGGACGGGAGGGGACATTCAGTACTTC.